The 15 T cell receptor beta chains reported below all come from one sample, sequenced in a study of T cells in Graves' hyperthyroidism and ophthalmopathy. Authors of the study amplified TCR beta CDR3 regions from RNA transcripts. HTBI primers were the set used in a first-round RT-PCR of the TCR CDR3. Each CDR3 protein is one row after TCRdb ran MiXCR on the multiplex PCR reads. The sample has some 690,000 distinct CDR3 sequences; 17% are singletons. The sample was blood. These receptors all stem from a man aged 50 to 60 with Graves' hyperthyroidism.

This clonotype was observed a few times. As DNA, the CDR3 is TGTGCCAGCAGTCCTTTTGGTCAGGGGGATTCCAAGTACTTC. As protein: CASSPFGQGDSKYF. The chain combines TRBV28 with TRBJ2-5, with 7 bases matching TRBD1. Germline assignment: CDR1 MDHEN and CDR2 SYDVKM. The CDR3 contains 14 residues. The V segment lost 5 bases and the J segment 12 bases; nucleotides outside the gene matches: 15.

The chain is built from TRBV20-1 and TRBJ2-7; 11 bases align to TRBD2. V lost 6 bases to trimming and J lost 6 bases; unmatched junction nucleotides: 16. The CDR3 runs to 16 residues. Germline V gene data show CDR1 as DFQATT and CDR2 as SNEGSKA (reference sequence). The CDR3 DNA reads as TGCAGTGCGGTTCAGATAGCGGGAGGGCCGGCGTCCGAGCAGTACTTC. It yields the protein CSAVQIAGGPASEQYF.

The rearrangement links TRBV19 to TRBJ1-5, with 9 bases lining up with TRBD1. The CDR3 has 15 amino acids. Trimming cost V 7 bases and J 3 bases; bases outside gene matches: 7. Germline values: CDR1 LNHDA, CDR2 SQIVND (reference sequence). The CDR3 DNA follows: TGTGCCAGTAATTGGGACAGGGCCTACAATCAGCCCCAGCATTTT. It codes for CASNWDRAYNQPQHF.

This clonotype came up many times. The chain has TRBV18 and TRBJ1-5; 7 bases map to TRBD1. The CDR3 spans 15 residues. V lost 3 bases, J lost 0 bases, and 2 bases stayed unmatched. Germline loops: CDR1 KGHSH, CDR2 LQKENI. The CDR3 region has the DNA TGTGCCAGCTCACCGGGACAGAATAGCAATCAGCCCCAGCATTTT. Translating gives CASSPGQNSNQPQHF.

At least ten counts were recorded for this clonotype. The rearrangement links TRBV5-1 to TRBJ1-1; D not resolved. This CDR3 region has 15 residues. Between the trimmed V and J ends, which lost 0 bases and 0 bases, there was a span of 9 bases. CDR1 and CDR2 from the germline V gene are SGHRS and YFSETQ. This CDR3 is CASSLAQGMNTEAFF. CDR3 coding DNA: TGCGCCAGCAGCTTGGCACAAGGCATGAACACTGAAGCTTTCTTT.

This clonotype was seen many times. CDR3 coding DNA: TGTGCCAGCAGTTCCAGTCAGGTCACTGAAGCTTTCTTT. The encoded protein is CASSSSQVTEAFF. This chain uses TRBV12-3 or TRBV12-4 with TRBJ1-1, with D hard to call. The CDR3 is 13 residues long. Trimming took 4 bases from V and 4 from J, leaving 10 bases between them.

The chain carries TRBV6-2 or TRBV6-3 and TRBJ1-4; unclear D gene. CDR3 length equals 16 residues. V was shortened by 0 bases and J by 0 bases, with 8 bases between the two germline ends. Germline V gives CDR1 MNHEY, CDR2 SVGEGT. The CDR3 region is CASSYSTLPTNEKLFF. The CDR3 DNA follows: TGTGCCAGCAGTTACTCCACCCTTCCAACTAATGAAAAACTGTTTTTT.

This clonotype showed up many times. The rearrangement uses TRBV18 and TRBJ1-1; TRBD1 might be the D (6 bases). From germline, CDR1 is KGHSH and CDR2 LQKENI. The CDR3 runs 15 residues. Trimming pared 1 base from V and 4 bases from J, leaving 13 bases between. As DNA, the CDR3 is TGTGCCAGCTCACCACAGCCGGGGGCGAGCACTGAAGCTTTCTTT. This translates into CASSPQPGASTEAFF.

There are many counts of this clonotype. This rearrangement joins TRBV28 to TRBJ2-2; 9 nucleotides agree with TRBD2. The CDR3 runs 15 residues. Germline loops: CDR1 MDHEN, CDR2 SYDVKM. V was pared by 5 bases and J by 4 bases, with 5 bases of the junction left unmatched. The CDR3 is CASSVLAGLTGELFF. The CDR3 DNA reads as TGTGCCAGCAGTGTCCTAGCGGGGCTCACCGGGGAGCTGTTTTTT.

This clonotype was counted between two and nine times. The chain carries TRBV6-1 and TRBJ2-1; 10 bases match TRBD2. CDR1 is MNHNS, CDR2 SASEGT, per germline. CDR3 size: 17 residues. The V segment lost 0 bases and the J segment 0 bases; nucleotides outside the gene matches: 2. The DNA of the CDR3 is TGTGCCAGCAGTGAAGCCCGGACTAGCGGCTCCTACAATGAGCAGTTCTTC. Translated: CASSEARTSGSYNEQFF.

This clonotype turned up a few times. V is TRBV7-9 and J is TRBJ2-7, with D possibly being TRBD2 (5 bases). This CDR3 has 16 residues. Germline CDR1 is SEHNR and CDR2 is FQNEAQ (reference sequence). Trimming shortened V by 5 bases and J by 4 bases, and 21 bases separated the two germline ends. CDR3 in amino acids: CASSPGVARVFYEQYF. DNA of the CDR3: TGTGCCAGCAGCCCCGGGGTAGCTCGGGTCTTTTACGAGCAGTACTTC.

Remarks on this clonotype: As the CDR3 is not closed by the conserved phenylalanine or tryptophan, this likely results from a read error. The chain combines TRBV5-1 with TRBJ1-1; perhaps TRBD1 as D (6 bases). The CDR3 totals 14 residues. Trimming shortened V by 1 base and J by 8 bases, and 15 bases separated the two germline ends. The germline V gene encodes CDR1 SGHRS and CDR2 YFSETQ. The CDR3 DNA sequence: TGCGCCAGCAGCTTGTCAGGGGCGGAGGACGAAGCTTTCGTT. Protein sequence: CASSLSGAEDEAFV.

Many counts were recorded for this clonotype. The CDR3 loop is CASSSGDTSQADTQYF. For the CDR3, the DNA is TGTGCCAGCAGTTCCGGCGACACCTCACAGGCAGATACGCAGTATTTT. The J gene is TRBJ2-3, the V gene TRBV28; possibly TRBD1 for D (5 bases). The CDR3 covers 16 residues. CDR1 and CDR2 from the germline V gene are MDHEN and SYDVKM. Trimming shortened V by 4 bases and J by 4 bases, and 18 bases separated the two germline ends.

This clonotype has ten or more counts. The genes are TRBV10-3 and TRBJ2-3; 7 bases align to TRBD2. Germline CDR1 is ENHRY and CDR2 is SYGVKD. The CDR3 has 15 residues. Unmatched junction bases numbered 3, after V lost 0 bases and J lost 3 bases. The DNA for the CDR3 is TGTGCCATCAGTGAGTCGGGGGGGGGAACAGATACGCAGTATTTT. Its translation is CAISESGGGTDTQYF.

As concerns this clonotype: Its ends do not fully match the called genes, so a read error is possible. CDR3 protein: CACSIASGKWNEQFF. The CDR3 DNA sequence: TGTGCCTGTAGTATTGCTAGCGGGAAGTGGAATGAGCAGTTCTTC. The chain is built from TRBV19 and TRBJ2-1; 9 bases line up with TRBD2. CDR1 and CDR2 from the germline V gene are LNHDA and SQIVND (reference sequence). The length of the CDR3 is 15 residues.